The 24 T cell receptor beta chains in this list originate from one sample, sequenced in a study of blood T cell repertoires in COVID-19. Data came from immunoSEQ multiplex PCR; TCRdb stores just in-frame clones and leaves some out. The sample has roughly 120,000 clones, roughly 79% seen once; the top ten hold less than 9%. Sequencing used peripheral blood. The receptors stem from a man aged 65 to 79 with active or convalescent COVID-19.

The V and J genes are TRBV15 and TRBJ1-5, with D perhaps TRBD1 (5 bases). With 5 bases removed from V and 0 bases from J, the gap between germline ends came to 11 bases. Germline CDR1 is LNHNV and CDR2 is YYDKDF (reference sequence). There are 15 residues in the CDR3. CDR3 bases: TGTGCCACCAGCGCGACAGCATATAGCAATCAGCCCCAGCATTTT. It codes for CATSATAYSNQPQHF.

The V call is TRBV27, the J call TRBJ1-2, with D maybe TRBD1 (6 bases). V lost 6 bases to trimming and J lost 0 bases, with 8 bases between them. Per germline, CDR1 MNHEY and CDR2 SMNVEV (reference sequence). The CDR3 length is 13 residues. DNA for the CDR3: TGTGCCAGCAGAGAGGGGGCTAACTATGGCTACACCTTC. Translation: CASREGANYGYTF.

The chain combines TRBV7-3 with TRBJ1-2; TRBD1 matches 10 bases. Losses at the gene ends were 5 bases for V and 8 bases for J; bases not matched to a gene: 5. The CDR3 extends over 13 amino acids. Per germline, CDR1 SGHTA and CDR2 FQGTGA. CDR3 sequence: CASSTRTGGGYTF. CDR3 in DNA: TGTGCCAGCAGCACACGGACAGGGGGAGGCTACACCTTC.

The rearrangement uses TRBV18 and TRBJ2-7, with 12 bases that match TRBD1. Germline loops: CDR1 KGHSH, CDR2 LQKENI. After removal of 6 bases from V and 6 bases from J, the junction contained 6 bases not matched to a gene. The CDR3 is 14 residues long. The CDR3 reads CASSPGQGAIEQYF. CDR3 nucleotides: TGTGCCAGCTCTCCGGGACAGGGGGCGATCGAGCAGTACTTC.

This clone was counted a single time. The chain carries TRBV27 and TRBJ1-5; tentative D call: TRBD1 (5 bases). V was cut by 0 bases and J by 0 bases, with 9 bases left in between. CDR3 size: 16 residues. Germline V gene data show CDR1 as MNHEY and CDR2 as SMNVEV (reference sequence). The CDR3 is CASSLSGGVSNQPQHF. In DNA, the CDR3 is TGTGCCAGCAGTTTATCCGGAGGGGTTAGCAATCAGCCCCAGCATTTT.

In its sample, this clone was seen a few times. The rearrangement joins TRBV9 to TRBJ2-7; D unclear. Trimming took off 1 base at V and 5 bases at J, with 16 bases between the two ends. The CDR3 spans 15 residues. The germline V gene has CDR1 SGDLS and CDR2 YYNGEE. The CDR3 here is CASSVSPIRSHEQYF. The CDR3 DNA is TGTGCCAGCAGCGTAAGCCCGATCCGGAGCCACGAGCAGTACTTC.

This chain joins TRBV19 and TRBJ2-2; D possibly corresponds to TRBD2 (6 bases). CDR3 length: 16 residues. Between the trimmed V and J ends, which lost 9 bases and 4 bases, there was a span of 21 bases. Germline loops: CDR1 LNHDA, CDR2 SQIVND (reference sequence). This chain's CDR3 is CASKQPGTGSTGELFF. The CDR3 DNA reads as TGTGCCAGCAAACAACCCGGGACTGGGAGCACCGGGGAGCTGTTTTTT. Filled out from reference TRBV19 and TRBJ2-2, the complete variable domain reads DGGITQSPKYLFRKEGQNVTLSCEQNLNHDAMYWYRQDPGQGLRLIYYSQIVNDFQKGDIAEGYSVSREKKESFPLTVTSAQKNPTAFYLCASKQPGTGSTGELFFGEGSRLTVL.

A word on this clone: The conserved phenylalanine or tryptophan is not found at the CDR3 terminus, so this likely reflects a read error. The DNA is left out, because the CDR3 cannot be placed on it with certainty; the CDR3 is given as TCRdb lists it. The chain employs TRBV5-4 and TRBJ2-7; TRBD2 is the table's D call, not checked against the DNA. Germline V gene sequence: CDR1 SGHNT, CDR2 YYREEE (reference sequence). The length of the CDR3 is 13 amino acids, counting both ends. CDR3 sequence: CASNLPRTSGGPL.

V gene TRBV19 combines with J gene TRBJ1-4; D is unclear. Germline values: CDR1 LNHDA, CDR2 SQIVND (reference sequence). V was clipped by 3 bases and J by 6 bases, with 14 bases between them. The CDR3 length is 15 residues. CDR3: CASSIRRRLDEKLFF. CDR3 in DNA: TGTGCCAGTAGTATCCGGCGCAGGTTAGATGAAAAACTGTTTTTT.

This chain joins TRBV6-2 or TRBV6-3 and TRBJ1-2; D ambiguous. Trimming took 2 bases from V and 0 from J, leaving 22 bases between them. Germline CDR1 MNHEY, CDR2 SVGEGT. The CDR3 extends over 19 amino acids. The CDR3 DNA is TGTGCCAGCAGTTACATCATCGGAGGCGGAAACCCAGCTAACTATGGCTACACCTTC. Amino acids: CASSYIIGGGNPANYGYTF.

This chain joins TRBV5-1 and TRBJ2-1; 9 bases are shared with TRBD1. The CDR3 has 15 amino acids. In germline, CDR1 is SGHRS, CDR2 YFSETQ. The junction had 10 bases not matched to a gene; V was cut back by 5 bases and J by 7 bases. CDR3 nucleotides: TGCGCCAGCAGAATTAGACAGGGGGATTTTAATGAGCAGTTCTTC. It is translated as CASRIRQGDFNEQFF.

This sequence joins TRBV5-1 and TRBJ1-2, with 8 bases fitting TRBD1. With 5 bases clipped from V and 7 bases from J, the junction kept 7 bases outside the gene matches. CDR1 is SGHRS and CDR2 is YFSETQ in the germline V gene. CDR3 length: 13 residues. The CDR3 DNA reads TGCGCCAGCAGAGAAGGACAGGGACTTGGCTACACCTTC. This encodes CASREGQGLGYTF.

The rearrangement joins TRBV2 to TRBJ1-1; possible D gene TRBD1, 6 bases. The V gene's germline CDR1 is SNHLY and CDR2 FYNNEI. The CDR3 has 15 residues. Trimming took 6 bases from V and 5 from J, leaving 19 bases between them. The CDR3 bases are TGTGCCAGCAGAGAAACACAGGGAATCGGGACTGAAGCTTTCTTT. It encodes CASRETQGIGTEAFF.

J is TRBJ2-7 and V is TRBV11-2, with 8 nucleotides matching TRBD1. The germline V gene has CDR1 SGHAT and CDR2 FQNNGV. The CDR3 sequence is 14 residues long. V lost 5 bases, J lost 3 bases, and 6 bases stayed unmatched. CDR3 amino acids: CASSPRTGNYEQYF. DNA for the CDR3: TGTGCCAGCAGCCCGCGGACAGGGAACTACGAGCAGTACTTC.

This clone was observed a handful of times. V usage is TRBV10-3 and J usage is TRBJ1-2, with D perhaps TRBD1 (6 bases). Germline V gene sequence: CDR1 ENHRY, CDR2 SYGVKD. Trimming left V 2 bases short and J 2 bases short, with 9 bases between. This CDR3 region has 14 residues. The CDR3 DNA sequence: TGTGCCATCAGTGAGCAAGGACAGAACTATGGCTACACCTTC. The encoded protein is CAISEQGQNYGYTF.

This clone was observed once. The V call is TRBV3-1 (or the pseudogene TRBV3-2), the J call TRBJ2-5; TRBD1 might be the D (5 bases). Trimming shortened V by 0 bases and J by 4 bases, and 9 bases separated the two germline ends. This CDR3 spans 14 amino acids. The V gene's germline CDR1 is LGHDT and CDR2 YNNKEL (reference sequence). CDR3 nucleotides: TGTGCCAGCAGCCAAGATCGACAGAGAGAGACCCAGTACTTC. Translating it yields CASSQDRQRETQYF.

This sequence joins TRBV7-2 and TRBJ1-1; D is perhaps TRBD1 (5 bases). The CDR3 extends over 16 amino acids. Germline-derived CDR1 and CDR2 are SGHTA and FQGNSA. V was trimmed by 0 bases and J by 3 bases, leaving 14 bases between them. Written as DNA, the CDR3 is TGTGCCAGCAGCTTAGCGGGGGGAAGGCAGGACACTGAAGCTTTCTTT. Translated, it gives CASSLAGGRQDTEAFF.

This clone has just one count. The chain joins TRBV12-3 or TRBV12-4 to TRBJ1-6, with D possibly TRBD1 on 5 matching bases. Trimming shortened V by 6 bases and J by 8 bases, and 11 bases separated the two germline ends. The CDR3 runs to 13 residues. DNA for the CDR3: TGTGCCAGCAGAGGGACTGTACATTCACCCCTCCACTTT. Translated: CASRGTVHSPLHF.

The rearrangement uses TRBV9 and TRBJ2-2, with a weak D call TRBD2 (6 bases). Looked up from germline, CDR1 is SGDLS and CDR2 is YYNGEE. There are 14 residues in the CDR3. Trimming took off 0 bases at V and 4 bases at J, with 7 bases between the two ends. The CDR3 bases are TGTGCCAGCAGCGTAGCGACTAGCACCGGGGAGCTGTTTTTT. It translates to CASSVATSTGELFF.

CDR3 coding DNA: TGCGCCAGCAGCCAAGGACAGGGGGTTTCTGAAGCTTTCTTT. Protein: CASSQGQGVSEAFF. The chain carries TRBV4-1 and TRBJ1-1; the match to TRBD1 covers 9 bases. Germline V gives CDR1 MGHRA, CDR2 YSYEKL. CDR3 length: 14 residues. J gave up 6 bases and V 1 base, and 3 bases lay outside the gene matches.

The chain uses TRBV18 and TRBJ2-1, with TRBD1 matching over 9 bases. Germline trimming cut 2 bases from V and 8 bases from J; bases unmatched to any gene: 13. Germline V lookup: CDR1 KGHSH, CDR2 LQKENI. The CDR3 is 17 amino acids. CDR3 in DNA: TGTGCCAGCTCACCATATCAGGTGGGGACAGGGATCGATGAGCAGTTCTTC. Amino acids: CASSPYQVGTGIDEQFF.

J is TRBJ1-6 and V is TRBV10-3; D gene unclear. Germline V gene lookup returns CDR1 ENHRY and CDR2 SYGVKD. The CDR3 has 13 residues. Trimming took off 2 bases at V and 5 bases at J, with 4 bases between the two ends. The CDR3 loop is CAISEADNSPLHF. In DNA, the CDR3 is TGTGCCATCAGTGAGGCAGATAATTCACCCCTCCACTTT.

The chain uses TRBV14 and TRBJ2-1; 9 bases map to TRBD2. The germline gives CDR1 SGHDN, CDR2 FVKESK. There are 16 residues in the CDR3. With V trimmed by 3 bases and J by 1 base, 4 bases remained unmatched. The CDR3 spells CASSQIAGDSYNEQFF. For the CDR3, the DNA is TGTGCCAGCAGCCAGATAGCGGGAGATTCCTACAATGAGCAGTTCTTC.

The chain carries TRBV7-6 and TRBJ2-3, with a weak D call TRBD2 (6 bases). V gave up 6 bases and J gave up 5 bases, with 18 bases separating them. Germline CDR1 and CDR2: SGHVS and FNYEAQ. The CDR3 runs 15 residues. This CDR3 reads CASRTGSGGVDTQYF. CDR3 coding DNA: TGTGCCAGCAGAACTGGTAGCGGAGGGGTAGATACGCAGTATTTT. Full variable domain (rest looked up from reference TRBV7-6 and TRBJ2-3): GAGVSQSPRYKVTKRGQDVALRCDPISGHVSLYWYRQALGQGPEFLTYFNYEAQQDKSGLPNDRFSAERPEGSISTLTIQRTEQRDSAMYRCASRTGSGGVDTQYFGPGTRLTVL.